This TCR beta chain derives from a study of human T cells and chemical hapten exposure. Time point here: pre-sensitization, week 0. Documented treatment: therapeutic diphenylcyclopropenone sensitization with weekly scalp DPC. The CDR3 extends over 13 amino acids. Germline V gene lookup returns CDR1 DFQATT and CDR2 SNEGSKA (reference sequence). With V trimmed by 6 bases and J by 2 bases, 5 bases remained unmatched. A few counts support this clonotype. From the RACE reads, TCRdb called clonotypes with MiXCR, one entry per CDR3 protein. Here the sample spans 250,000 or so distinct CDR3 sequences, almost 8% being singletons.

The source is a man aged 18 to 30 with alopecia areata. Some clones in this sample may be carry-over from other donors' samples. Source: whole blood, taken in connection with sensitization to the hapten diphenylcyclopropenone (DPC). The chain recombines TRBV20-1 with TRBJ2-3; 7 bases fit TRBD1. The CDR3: CSADGTVTDTQYF. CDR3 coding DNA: TGCAGTGCGGATGGGACAGTCACAGATACGCAGTATTTT.